The entry below gives a single T cell receptor (beta chain) sequence along with its context. Its antigen is as yet unknown. Blood CD4+ CD25-low CD127-high conventional T cells supplied the genomic DNA template. The sample originates from a study of regulatory and conventional T cells in RAG deficiency. The table came from immunoSEQ multiplex PCR; TCRdb's copy has only in-frame clones and leaves some out. The data show about 30,000 clones, with approximately 96% seen just once and over 0.35% held by the top ten. The study's findings and limits: Compared with controls, unique Treg TCR beta sequences dropped roughly 100-fold in Omenn syndrome and CID/AS. Patient subsets had shorter CDR3s; Omenn Treg-Tconv overlap exceeded 80%.

The same specimen was also included in a second study, on regulatory T cells. From that paper: Amplification used 52 TRBV primers and 13 TRBJ primers. Patient repertoires had restricted TRB V-J pairs and skewed V and J usage, most in Tregs.

The sequenced sample was CD25- CD4+ T cells sorted from blood. This sequence originates from a human donor in good health.

CDR3 nucleotide sequence: TGCGCCAGCAGCTTGGCCACGGGACAGGGGGCAGCAGATACGCAGTATTTT. Amino acid sequence: CASSLATGQGAADTQYF. The J gene is TRBJ2-3, the V gene TRBV5-1, with 12 bases that match TRBD1. V trimming: 0 bases; J trimming: 4 bases; junction bases outside the gene matches: 6. This CDR3 comprises 17 residues. Per germline, CDR1 SGHRS and CDR2 YFSETQ.